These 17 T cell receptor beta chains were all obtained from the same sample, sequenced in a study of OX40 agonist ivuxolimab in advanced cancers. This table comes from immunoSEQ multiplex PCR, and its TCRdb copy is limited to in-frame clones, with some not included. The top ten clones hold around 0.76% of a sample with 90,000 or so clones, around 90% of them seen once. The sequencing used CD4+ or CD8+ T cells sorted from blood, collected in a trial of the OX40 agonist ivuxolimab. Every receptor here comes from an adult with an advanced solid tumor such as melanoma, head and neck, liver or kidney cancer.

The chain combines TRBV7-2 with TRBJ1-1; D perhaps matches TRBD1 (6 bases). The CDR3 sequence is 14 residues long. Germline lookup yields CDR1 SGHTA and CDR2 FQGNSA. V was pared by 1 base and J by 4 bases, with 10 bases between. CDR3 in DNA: TGTGCCAGCAGCTTAGAGGGGGACACCACTGAAGCTTTCTTT. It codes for CASSLEGDTTEAFF.

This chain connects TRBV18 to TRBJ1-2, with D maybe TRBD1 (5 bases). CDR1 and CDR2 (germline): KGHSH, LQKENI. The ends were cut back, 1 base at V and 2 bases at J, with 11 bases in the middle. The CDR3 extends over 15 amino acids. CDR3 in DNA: TGTGCCAGCTCACCACTAATAGACAGCAACTATGGCTACACCTTC. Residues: CASSPLIDSNYGYTF. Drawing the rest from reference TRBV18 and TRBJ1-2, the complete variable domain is NAGVMQNPRHLVRRRGQEARLRCSPMKGHSHVYWYRQLPEEGLKFMVYLQKENIIDESGMPKERFSAEFPKEGPSILRIQQVVRGDSAAYFCASSPLIDSNYGYTFGSGTRLTVV.

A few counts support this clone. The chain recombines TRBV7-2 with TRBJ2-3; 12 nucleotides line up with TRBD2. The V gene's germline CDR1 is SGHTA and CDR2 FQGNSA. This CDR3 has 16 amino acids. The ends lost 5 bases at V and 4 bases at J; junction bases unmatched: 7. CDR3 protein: CASSTRLAGVADTQYF. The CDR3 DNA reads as TGTGCCAGCAGCACAAGACTAGCGGGAGTTGCAGATACGCAGTATTTT.

The CDR3 sequence is CASSGDRMNEKLFF. The CDR3 nucleotides are TGTGCCAGCAGTGGGGACAGGATGAATGAAAAACTGTTTTTT. The rearrangement links TRBV2 to TRBJ1-4, with TRBD1 matching over 8 bases. CDR1 is SNHLY, CDR2 FYNNEI, per germline. Trimming at V came to 4 bases and at J to 5 bases, leaving 3 bases not matched to a gene. CDR3 length equals 14 residues.

The CDR3 sequence is CASSYEGIHEQYF. CDR3 nucleotide sequence: TGTGCCAGCAGTTACGAGGGAATTCACGAGCAGTACTTC. This chain joins TRBV6-5 and TRBJ2-7; a possible D gene is TRBD2 (5 bases). The germline CDR1 and CDR2 sequences are MNHEY and SVGAGI. Between the trimmed V and J ends, which lost 2 bases and 5 bases, there was a span of 10 bases. This CDR3 is built from 13 residues.

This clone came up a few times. For the CDR3, the DNA is TGTGCCAGCAGTGAGGCAGGGGATGCCTATGGCTACACCTTC. Translated: CASSEAGDAYGYTF. The chain is built from TRBV6-1 and TRBJ1-2; a weak D match, TRBD1 (6 bases). The CDR3 consists of 14 residues. V lost 3 bases to trimming and J lost 4 bases, with 12 bases between them. Germline CDR1 is MNHNS and CDR2 is SASEGT.

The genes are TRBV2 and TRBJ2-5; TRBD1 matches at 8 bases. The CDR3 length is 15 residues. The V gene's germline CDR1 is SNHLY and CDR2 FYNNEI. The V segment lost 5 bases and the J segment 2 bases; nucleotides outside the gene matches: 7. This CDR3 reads CASSNDRGIQETQYF. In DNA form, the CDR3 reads TGTGCCAGCAGTAACGACAGGGGAATTCAAGAGACCCAGTACTTC.

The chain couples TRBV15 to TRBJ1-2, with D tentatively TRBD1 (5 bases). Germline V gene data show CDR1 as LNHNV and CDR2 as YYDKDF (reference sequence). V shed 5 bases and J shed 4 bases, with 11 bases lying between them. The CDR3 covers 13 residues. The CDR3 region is CATSGGTSYGYTF. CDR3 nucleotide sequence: TGTGCCACCAGCGGGGGTACGAGCTATGGCTACACCTTC.

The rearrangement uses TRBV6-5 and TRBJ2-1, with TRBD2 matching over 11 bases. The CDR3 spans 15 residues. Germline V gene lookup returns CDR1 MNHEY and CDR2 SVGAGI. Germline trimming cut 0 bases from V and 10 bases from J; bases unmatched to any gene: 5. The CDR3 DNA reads TGTGCCAGCAGTTACTCCCGGACTAGCGGGCGAGAGCAGTTCTTC. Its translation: CASSYSRTSGREQFF.

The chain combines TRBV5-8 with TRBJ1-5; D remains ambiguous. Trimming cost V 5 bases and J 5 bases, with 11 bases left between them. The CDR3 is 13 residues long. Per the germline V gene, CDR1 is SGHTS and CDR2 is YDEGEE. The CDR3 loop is CASSLNGDQPQHF. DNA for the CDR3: TGTGCCAGCAGTCTTAACGGGGATCAGCCCCAGCATTTT.

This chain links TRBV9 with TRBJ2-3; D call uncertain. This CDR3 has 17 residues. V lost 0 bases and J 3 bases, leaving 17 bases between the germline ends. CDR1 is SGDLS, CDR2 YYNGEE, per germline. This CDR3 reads CASSVDRSRKETDTQYF. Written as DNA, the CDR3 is TGTGCCAGCAGCGTAGATAGATCCAGGAAAGAGACAGATACGCAGTATTTT. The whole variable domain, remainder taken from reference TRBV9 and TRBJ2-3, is DSGVTQTPKHLITATGQRVTLRCSPRSGDLSVYWYQQSLDQGLQFLIQYYNGEERAKGNILERFSAQQFPDLHSELNLSSLELGDSALYFCASSVDRSRKETDTQYFGPGTRLTVL.

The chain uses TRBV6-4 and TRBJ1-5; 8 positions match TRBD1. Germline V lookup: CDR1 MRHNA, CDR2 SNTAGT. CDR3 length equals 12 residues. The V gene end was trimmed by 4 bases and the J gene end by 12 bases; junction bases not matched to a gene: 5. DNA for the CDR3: TGTGCCAGCAGTGCAACGACAGGGGTCCAGCATTTT. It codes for CASSATTGVQHF.

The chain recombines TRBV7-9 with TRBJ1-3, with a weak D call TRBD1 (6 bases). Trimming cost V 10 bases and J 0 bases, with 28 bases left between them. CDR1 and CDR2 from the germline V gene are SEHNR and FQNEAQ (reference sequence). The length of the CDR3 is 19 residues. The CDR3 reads CANPAKPLGTPFSGNTIYF. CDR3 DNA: TGTGCCAATCCTGCAAAACCGCTCGGGACACCGTTCTCTGGAAACACCATATATTTT.

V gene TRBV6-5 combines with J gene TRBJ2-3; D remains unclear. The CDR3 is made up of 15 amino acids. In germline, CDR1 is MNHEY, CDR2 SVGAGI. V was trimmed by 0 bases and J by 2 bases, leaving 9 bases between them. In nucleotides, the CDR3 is TGTGCCAGCAGTTACTCACGGGCTCCCACAGATACGCAGTATTTT. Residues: CASSYSRAPTDTQYF.

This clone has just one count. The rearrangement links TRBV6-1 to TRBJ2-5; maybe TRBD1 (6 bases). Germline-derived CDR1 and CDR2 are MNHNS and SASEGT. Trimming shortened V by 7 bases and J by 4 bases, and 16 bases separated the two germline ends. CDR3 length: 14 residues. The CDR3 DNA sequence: TGTGCCAGCACTGGGACAATAAGTCGAGAGACCCAGTACTTC. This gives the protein CASTGTISRETQYF.

In nucleotides, the CDR3 is TGTGCCAGCAGCCAAGGTAGGGCGCCGAATTACAATGAGCAGTTCTTC. As protein: CASSQGRAPNYNEQFF. The chain recombines TRBV14 with TRBJ2-1; D remains unclear. CDR3 length: 16 amino acids. Trimming took 1 base from V and 4 from J, leaving 14 bases between them. The germline V gene has CDR1 SGHDN and CDR2 FVKESK.

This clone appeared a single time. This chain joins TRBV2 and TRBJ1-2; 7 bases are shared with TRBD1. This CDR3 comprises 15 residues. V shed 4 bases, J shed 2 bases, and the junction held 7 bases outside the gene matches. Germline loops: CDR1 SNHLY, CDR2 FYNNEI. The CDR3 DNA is TGTGCCAGCAGTGGATTCGGGACAGTCAACTATGGCTACACCTTC. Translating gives CASSGFGTVNYGYTF.